A selection of T cell receptor beta chains follows, all from one sample in a study of shared clonotypes between healthy human individuals. Using immunoSEQ multiplex PCR, the repertoire was profiled, and TCRdb retains in-frame clones only, with some absent. The profile shows about 710,000 clones, about 80% of them singletons. The sequencing sample was made of memory CD4+ T cells sorted from blood. These receptor sequences come from a woman in her twenties or thirties in good health. The CDR3 runs from the conserved cysteine through the conserved F or W. A D gene is named only where the DNA matches it firmly. Expanded clones get a size class; other rows say once, few or many, or leave the size out.

D: NA; V: TRBV2; size: NA; length: 15; J: TRBJ1-1; DNA: TGTGCCAGCACCCCGGATGGACTGCTGAACACTGAAGCTTTCTTT; CDR3: CASTPDGLLNTEAFF
D: NA; V: TRBV2; size: NA; length: 15; J: TRBJ1-5; DNA: TGTGCCAGCAGGGGGGGGGCACCGAGCAATCAGCCCCAGCATTTT; CDR3: CASRGGAPSNQPQHF
D: TRBD2; V: TRBV4-1; size: NA; length: 16; J: TRBJ2-7; DNA: TGCGCCAGCAGCCAGGAACCGGGACTAGCGGCCTACGAGCAGTACTTC; CDR3: CASSQEPGLAAYEQYF
D: NA; V: TRBV5-1; size: NA; length: 15; J: TRBJ1-5; DNA: TGCGCCAGCAGCGTGGAAGGGGGGCCCAATCAGCCCCAGCATTTT; CDR3: CASSVEGGPNQPQHF
D: TRBD2; V: TRBV5-4; size: NA; length: 17; J: TRBJ2-7; DNA: TGTGCCAGCAGCTTGCCGGGGGGTAGCGGGAGGGCCGCCGAGCAGTACTTC; CDR3: CASSLPGGSGRAAEQYF
D: NA; V: TRBV27; size: NA; length: 16; J: TRBJ2-3; DNA: TGTGCCAGCAGTTCCCTTCGGGGCGCAGGCACAGATACGCAGTATTTT; CDR3: CASSSLRGAGTDTQYF
D: TRBD1; V: TRBV28; size: NA; length: 16; J: TRBJ2-3; DNA: TGTGCCAGCAGTTTATTTCAGGGCAGGGGGTCAGATACGCAGTATTTT; CDR3: CASSLFQGRGSDTQYF
D: NA; V: TRBV28; size: NA; length: 15; J: TRBJ1-2; DNA: TGTGCCAGCACCTCGCCTACCTGGCGGTATGTTGGCTACACCTTC; CDR3: CASTSPTWRYVGYTF
D: NA; V: TRBV5-5; size: NA; length: 16; J: TRBJ2-3; DNA: TGTGCCAGCAGCAGTCGGGACACTCGAACGTCGGATACGCAGTATTTT; CDR3: CASSSRDTRTSDTQYF
D: NA; V: TRBV7-2; size: NA; length: 15; J: TRBJ1-5; DNA: TGTGCCAGCAGCTCCGACACCCTTAGCAATCAGCCCCAGCATTTT; CDR3: CASSSDTLSNQPQHF
D: TRBD1; V: TRBV11-3; size: few; length: 15; J: TRBJ2-7; DNA: TGTGCCAGCAGCTCAACCGGGACAGGGGTTTACGAGCAGTACTTC; CDR3: CASSSTGTGVYEQYF
D: TRBD1; V: TRBV28; size: once; length: 16; J: TRBJ1-1; DNA: TGTGCCAGCAGGGTGAACAGGGGGCGGGTGAACACTGAAGCTTTCTTT; CDR3: CASRVNRGRVNTEAFF
D: TRBD1; V: TRBV18; size: few; length: 13; J: TRBJ2-7; DNA: TGTGCCACCGGTTTTGGACAGGGGCACGAGCAGTACTTC; CDR3: CATGFGQGHEQYF
D: NA; V: TRBV4-1; size: NA; length: 16; J: TRBJ2-7; DNA: TGCGCCAGCAGCCAAGCGACGGGAGAACGTGGGTACGAGCAGTACTTC; CDR3: CASSQATGERGYEQYF
D: TRBD2; V: TRBV28; size: many; length: 13; J: TRBJ2-7; DNA: TGTGCCAGCAGAATAGCGGGAGACTACGAGCAGTACTTC; CDR3: CASRIAGDYEQYF
D: NA; V: TRBV9; size: few; length: 13; J: TRBJ2-7; DNA: TGTGCCAGCAGCGCGAAATATTGGGGGGAGCAGTACTTC; CDR3: CASSAKYWGEQYF